The source of this T cell receptor beta chain is a study of cytomegalovirus exposure and HLA in healthy donors. Looking at the study overall: There were 75 million to 95 million unique TCRs (from HLA-typed donors) in an early data release.

PCR involved 60 Vbeta and 13 Jbeta primers. Profiled with immunoSEQ multiplex PCR; TCRdb holds only in-frame clones, not every one. The sample holds approximately 38,000 clones, roughly 88% seen once. V gave up 1 base and J gave up 2 bases, with 8 bases separating them. Per germline, CDR1 SGHRS and CDR2 YFSETQ. The CDR3 is made up of 14 amino acids. The chain employs TRBV5-1 and TRBJ2-3; a weak D match, TRBD2 (6 bases). The clonotype was recovered from a woman aged 18-29 years in good health and CMV-seronegative. The sample consisted of PBMCs. DNA for the CDR3: TGCGCCAGCAGCTTGAGGACTAACACAGATACGCAGTATTTT. It specifies CASSLRTNTDTQYF.